This TCR beta chain appears in the sequencing data of a study of T cell responses to AZD1222 COVID-19 vaccine. The study, taken as a whole, reports: Donors were largely white British and mainly female; clonal diversity was possibly underestimated. Scientists sampled the repertoires only once the peak T cell response had passed. Seropositive status at baseline applied to only a handful of AZD1222 recipients.

The V end lost 3 bases, the J end lost 3 bases, and 8 bases lay between the germline ends. The CDR3 is 14 residues long. Per germline, CDR1 KGHDR and CDR2 SFDVKD. As for this clone: Its antigen remains unidentified.

Some clones are missing from TCRdb's copy, which holds only in-frame ones; the method was immunoSEQ multiplex PCR. This table has 110,000 to 150,000 clones, roughly 90% appearing once. The specimen comprised peripheral blood, sampled 28 days after the second AZD1222 dose. The chain joins TRBV24-1 to TRBJ1-5; weak D call: TRBD1 (6 bases). The receptor was derived from an adult who received the AZD1222 COVID-19 vaccine. The CDR3 loop reads CATSDAGANQPQHF. As DNA, the CDR3 is TGTGCCACCAGTGATGCAGGGGCCAATCAGCCCCAGCATTTT.